This T cell receptor (beta chain) was observed in a study of OX40 agonist ivuxolimab in advanced cancers. General study results and limits: Both blood CD4+ and CD8+ T cells showed clonal growth by week 6 at 0.1 to 3.0 mg/kg.

Blood draws occurred at baseline, cycle 4 day 1, and cycle 7 day 1. TCRdb's table, derived via immunoSEQ multiplex PCR, lists solely in-frame clones and lacks some. The data show 75,000 to 95,000 clones, approximately 85% seen once. The CDR3 is 13 residues long. Germline V gene sequence: CDR1 SGHAT, CDR2 FQNNGV. Note on this clone: Its specificity is not known. The junction departs from the called germline gene at one end, perhaps through a read error.

The starting material was CD4+ or CD8+ T cells sorted from blood, obtained in a trial of the OX40 agonist ivuxolimab. The chain has TRBV11-2 and TRBJ2-3; no clear D. This clonotype was obtained from an adult with an advanced solid tumor such as melanoma, head and neck, liver or kidney cancer. The CDR3 DNA follows: TGTGCCAGCAGCGACACCCGGCCCGAAAAGGGCTCTTTT. Its translation is CASSDTRPEKGSF.